This section outlines one T cell receptor beta chain sequence together with its context. The antigen remains unidentified. This PCR relied on a set of 60 Vbeta primers and 13 Jbeta primers. Libraries were prepared by immunoSEQ multiplex PCR; TCRdb keeps only in-frame clonotypes and omits some of them. The table includes roughly 120,000 clones, about 10% detected once. The data were taken from a study of cytomegalovirus exposure and HLA in healthy donors. Regarding the study as a whole: Being indistinguishable, some V segments were excluded, TRBV6-2 and TRBV6-3 among them. Reportedly, HLA-A and HLA-B alleles of most subjects were accurately predicted from TCR beta. Immune exposure data for these donors was limited to CMV serostatus.

The CDR3 covers 13 residues. Trimming took off 2 bases at V and 11 bases at J, with 15 bases between the two ends. Germline loops: CDR1 SGHTA, CDR2 FQGNSA. The chain combines TRBV7-2 with TRBJ1-1; D unclear. The sequencing sample was made of PBMCs. The sequence came from a man aged 25 to 40 in good health and CMV-seronegative. The DNA of the CDR3 is TGTGCCAGCAGCTTAAATCGTGGCGGGGTGGCTTTCTTT. Translated, it gives CASSLNRGGVAFF.